Listed here are 27 T cell receptor beta chains from one sample, sequenced in a study of blood T cell repertoires in COVID-19. The repertoire was sequenced with immunoSEQ multiplex PCR; TCRdb's copy has only in-frame clones and lacks some. The table shows some 260,000 clones, with around 90% occurring only once. Sequenced sample: peripheral blood. Source of these receptors: a man at least 80 years old with acute or convalescent COVID-19.

The rearrangement uses TRBV2 and TRBJ2-7; D is unclear. Germline V gene lookup returns CDR1 SNHLY and CDR2 FYNNEI. The CDR3 runs to 10 residues. The V gene lost 4 bases and the J gene lost 7 bases, with 5 bases spanning the gap. This chain's CDR3 is CASSVEEQYF. DNA for the CDR3: TGTGCCAGCAGTGTTGAGGAGCAGTACTTC. Complete variable domain (other parts from reference TRBV2 and TRBJ2-7): EPEVTQTPSHQVTQMGQEVILRCVPISNHLYFYWYRQILGQKVEFLVSFYNNEISEKSEIFDDQFSVERPDGSNFTLKIRSTKLEDSAMYFCASSVEEQYFGPGTRLTVT.

This clone was observed once. This chain links TRBV18 with TRBJ2-7; TRBD2 might be the D (5 bases). The CDR3 runs 15 residues. Germline loops: CDR1 KGHSH, CDR2 LQKENI. Trimming left V 3 bases short and J 3 bases short, with 15 bases between. CDR3 in amino acids: CASSPDSVGYYEQYF. The CDR3 coding sequence is TGTGCCAGCTCACCTGATAGCGTCGGATACTACGAGCAGTACTTC.

The J gene is TRBJ1-4, the V gene TRBV19; TRBD1 matches 11 bases. The CDR3 runs 13 residues. CDR1 and CDR2 from the germline V gene are LNHDA and SQIVND (reference sequence). With V trimmed by 8 bases and J by 8 bases, 4 bases remained unmatched. CDR3 sequence (DNA): TGTGCCAGTTCCGGGACAGGGGGAGAAAAACTGTTTTTT. Translated, it gives CASSGTGGEKLFF.

V gene TRBV5-4 combines with J gene TRBJ2-5; D remains unclear. The CDR3 has 13 amino acids. CDR1 is SGHNT and CDR2 is YYREEE in the germline V gene (reference sequence). V lost 4 bases, J lost 7 bases, and 14 bases lay in between. For the CDR3, the DNA is TGTGCCAGCAGCGGCGAAAACCCGGGGACCCAGTACTTC. Its translation: CASSGENPGTQYF.

The table lists this clone with a few counts. This same CDR3 is encoded by further DNA sequences in the sample. The gene calls are TRBV5-4 and TRBJ2-3; 7 bases map to TRBD1. This CDR3 contains 15 residues. Germline-derived CDR1 and CDR2 are SGHNT and YYREEE (reference sequence). The trim removed 0 bases at V and 2 bases at J, leaving 3 bases unmatched. The chain's CDR3 is CASSLDRGLTDTQYF. The CDR3 bases are TGTGCCAGCAGCTTGGACAGGGGTCTCACAGATACGCAGTATTTT. Variable domain in full (rest from reference TRBV5-4 and TRBJ2-3): ETGVTQSPTHLIKTRGQQVTLRCSSQSGHNTVSWYQQALGQGPQFIFQYYREEENGRGNFPPRFSGLQFPNYSSELNVNALELDDSALYLCASSLDRGLTDTQYFGPGTRLTVL.

The V gene is TRBV4-2, the J gene TRBJ1-1; 7 bases agree with TRBD1. The CDR3 contains 15 residues. From germline, CDR1 is LGHNA and CDR2 YNFKEQ. Unmatched junction bases numbered 5, after V lost 2 bases and J lost 2 bases. The CDR3 protein is CASSQTGTENTEAFF. CDR3 nucleotides: TGTGCCAGCAGCCAAACCGGGACAGAAAACACTGAAGCTTTCTTT.

The rearrangement uses TRBV24-1 and TRBJ2-2; TRBD1 matches at 10 bases. The germline CDR1 and CDR2 sequences are KGHDR and SFDVKD. The CDR3 spans 17 residues. V shed 0 bases and J 6 bases; nucleotides not matched to a gene: 6. This chain's CDR3 is CATSDLRGQGSPGELFF. DNA for the CDR3: TGTGCCACCAGTGATTTGAGGGGACAGGGGAGCCCCGGGGAGCTGTTTTTT.

This clone was seen once. The rearrangement joins TRBV18 to TRBJ1-2; D unclear. Germline loops: CDR1 KGHSH, CDR2 LQKENI. The CDR3 loop spans 16 amino acids. Trimming stripped 2 bases from V and 0 bases from J, with 13 bases between. The CDR3, as DNA: TGTGCCAGCTCACCAGGGCCAGAAAGACCTAACTATGGCTACACCTTC. Its translation: CASSPGPERPNYGYTF.

The gene calls are TRBV13 and TRBJ2-3; no firm D call. Germline V gene data show CDR1 as PRHDT and CDR2 as FYEKMQ (reference sequence). This CDR3 has 13 amino acids. The V and J ends lost 5 bases and 0 bases respectively, with 6 bases between them. The CDR3 region is CASSLTSTDTQYF. The DNA for the CDR3 is TGTGCCAGCAGCCTGACTAGCACAGATACGCAGTATTTT. Combining the CDR3 with reference TRBV13 and TRBJ2-3 gives the whole variable domain AAGVIQSPRHLIKEKRETATLKCYPIPRHDTVYWYQQGPGQDPQFLISFYEKMQSDKGSIPDRFSAQQFSDYHSELNMSSLELGDSALYFCASSLTSTDTQYFGPGTRLTVL.

A word on this clone: This CDR3 is also generated by other DNA sequences in the sample. J is TRBJ1-1 and V is TRBV7-2; TRBD1 is a possible D gene (5 bases). Germline V gene lookup returns CDR1 SGHTA and CDR2 FQGNSA. With 0 bases removed from V and 5 bases from J, the gap between germline ends came to 10 bases. The CDR3 spans 14 residues. The CDR3 region has the DNA TGTGCCAGCAGCTTAGCGCCGGGGGGAACTGAAGCTTTCTTT. Amino acids: CASSLAPGGTEAFF.

The chain carries TRBV7-9 and TRBJ2-7; maybe TRBD2 (5 bases). Trimming cost V 7 bases and J 4 bases, with 17 bases left between them. CDR1 is SEHNR, CDR2 FQNEAQ, per germline (reference sequence). This CDR3 has 14 amino acids. The CDR3 DNA reads TGTGCCAGCACCCGGGGAGCGGAAAAGTACGAGCAGTACTTC. Amino acids: CASTRGAEKYEQYF.

The rearrangement links TRBV6-5 to TRBJ2-7, with TRBD2 matching 12 bases. In germline, CDR1 is MNHEY, CDR2 SVGAGI. Germline trimming cut 6 bases from V and 2 bases from J; bases unmatched to any gene: 5. The CDR3 runs to 15 residues. The CDR3 coding sequence is TGTGCCAGCAGCGCTCTAGCGGGAGGGACCTACGAGCAGTACTTC. Translating gives CASSALAGGTYEQYF.

The J gene is TRBJ1-1, the V gene TRBV3-1 (or the pseudogene TRBV3-2), with D possibly matching TRBD1 (6 bases). This CDR3 is 16 amino acids long. Trimming pared 2 bases from V and 1 base from J, leaving 14 bases between. Germline lookup yields CDR1 LGHDT and CDR2 YNNKEL (reference sequence). In DNA, the CDR3 is TGTGCCAGCAGCCAATGGGGTGGGGGCACGAACACTGAAGCTTTCTTT. As protein: CASSQWGGGTNTEAFF.

Concerning this clone itself: With a much larger clone just one base away, this may be a read error. The rearrangement links TRBV12-3 or TRBV12-4 to TRBJ1-2; D is possibly TRBD1 (5 bases). This CDR3 is 13 amino acids long. V dropped 5 bases and J dropped 0 bases, with 7 bases sitting between them. CDR3 DNA sequence: TGTGCCAGCAGTGCGACAGCTAACTATGGCTACACCTTC. Protein product: CASSATANYGYTF.

This clone was seen a handful of times. V is TRBV6-4 and J is TRBJ2-4, with 7 bases identical to TRBD1. Losses at the gene ends were 4 bases for V and 13 bases for J; bases not matched to a gene: 7. This CDR3 contains 12 residues. The germline V gene has CDR1 MRHNA and CDR2 SNTAGT. This chain's CDR3 is CASSGDRVNQYF. The CDR3 nucleotides are TGTGCCAGCAGTGGCGACAGGGTCAACCAGTACTTC.

Notes on this clone: The identical CDR3 is also encoded by other nucleotide sequences in the sample. This chain connects TRBV9 to TRBJ2-7; D ambiguous. The CDR3 covers 14 residues. Germline CDR1 and CDR2: SGDLS and YYNGEE. V was cut by 0 bases and J by 0 bases, with 7 bases left in between. The CDR3 nucleotides read TGTGCCAGCAGCGTAGCTTCGGGCTCCTACGAGCAGTACTTC. Translated: CASSVASGSYEQYF.

This rearrangement joins TRBV5-1 to TRBJ1-1, with a possible D match to TRBD1 (5 bases). The ends were cut back, 0 bases at V and 4 bases at J, with 10 bases in the middle. This CDR3 is 14 amino acids long. CDR1 is SGHRS and CDR2 is YFSETQ in the germline V gene. CDR3: CASSLDMGGTEAFF. Here the CDR3 DNA reads TGCGCCAGCAGCTTGGATATGGGGGGCACTGAAGCTTTCTTT.

CDR3 DNA sequence: TGCAGCGTTGAAATCTCGCGCGGCTACGAGCAGTACTTC. It translates to CSVEISRGYEQYF. The chain combines TRBV29-1 with TRBJ2-7; unclear D gene. With 2 bases removed from V and 3 bases from J, the gap between germline ends came to 11 bases. Germline V CDR1 and CDR2: SQVTM, ANQGSEA. The CDR3 totals 13 residues.

The V and J genes are TRBV2 and TRBJ2-1; 13 bases line up with TRBD2. The CDR3 consists of 15 residues. V lost 5 bases and J lost 12; bases outside the gene matches: 10. CDR1 is SNHLY and CDR2 is FYNNEI in the germline V gene. The DNA for the CDR3 is TGTGCCAGCAGTCCCAATGGACTAGCGGGAGAGAGGCAGTTCTTC. Translating gives CASSPNGLAGERQFF. The full variable domain, completed using reference TRBV2 and TRBJ2-1, is EPEVTQTPSHQVTQMGQEVILRCVPISNHLYFYWYRQILGQKVEFLVSFYNNEISEKSEIFDDQFSVERPDGSNFTLKIRSTKLEDSAMYFCASSPNGLAGERQFFGPGTRLTVL.

V is TRBV11-2 and J is TRBJ2-3; 7 nucleotides agree with TRBD2. V was clipped by 5 bases and J by 2 bases; unmatched bases: 10. This CDR3 contains 16 residues. Germline V CDR1 and CDR2: SGHAT, FQNNGV. The CDR3 coding sequence is TGTGCCAGCAGCCCCCTCCGCGGGGGTGCCACAGATACGCAGTATTTT. This sequence encodes CASSPLRGGATDTQYF.

CDR3: CASSYRTGGKDEQFF. The CDR3 DNA follows: TGTGCCAGCAGTTACAGGACAGGGGGTAAAGATGAGCAGTTCTTC. The J gene is TRBJ2-1, the V gene TRBV6-5; 10 bases are shared with TRBD1. The germline CDR1 and CDR2 sequences are MNHEY and SVGAGI. J gave up 8 bases and V 2 bases, and 6 bases lay outside the gene matches. The CDR3 runs 15 residues.

The chain joins TRBV19 to TRBJ1-2, with 7 nucleotides matching TRBD1. Germline V gene sequence: CDR1 LNHDA, CDR2 SQIVND (reference sequence). This CDR3 is 15 amino acids long. With V trimmed by 0 bases and J by 1 base, 2 bases remained unmatched. The CDR3 DNA is TGTGCCAGTAGTATAGAACAGGGGAATAACTATGGCTACACCTTC. It translates to CASSIEQGNNYGYTF.

This rearrangement joins TRBV5-6 to TRBJ1-1; the D gene is possibly TRBD1 (6 bases). This CDR3 comprises 14 residues. Trimming left V 1 base short and J 4 bases short, with 11 bases between. CDR1 and CDR2 from the germline V gene are SGHDT and YYEEEE. The CDR3 region is CASSLRGASTEAFF. The CDR3 DNA follows: TGTGCCAGCAGCTTGCGGGGGGCGAGCACTGAAGCTTTCTTT.

This clone was detected once. The chain links TRBV29-1 to TRBJ2-1; 13 positions agree with TRBD2. V shed 4 bases, J shed 9 bases, and the junction held 6 bases outside the gene matches. This CDR3 spans 14 amino acids. In germline, CDR1 is SQVTM, CDR2 ANQGSEA. CDR3 sequence (DNA): TGCAGCGTTGCGACTAGCGGGGGGACGGTTGAGCAGTTCTTC. It specifies CSVATSGGTVEQFF.

The V call is TRBV6-5, the J call TRBJ2-7, with TRBD2 matching 8 bases. Germline V gene data show CDR1 as MNHEY and CDR2 as SVGAGI. V shed 10 bases and J 6 bases; nucleotides not matched to a gene: 5. The CDR3 consists of 11 residues. CDR3 region: CATLAGLEQYF. The CDR3 bases are TGTGCCACCTTAGCGGGGCTCGAGCAGTACTTC.

The chain employs TRBV5-5 and TRBJ2-1; 7 nucleotides line up with TRBD1. The CDR3 consists of 14 residues. CDR1 is SGHKS, CDR2 YYEKEE, per germline (reference sequence). Germline trimming cut 0 bases from V and 5 bases from J; bases unmatched to any gene: 2. CDR3: CASSLGQGHNEQFF. The CDR3 coding sequence is TGTGCCAGCAGCTTGGGACAGGGACACAATGAGCAGTTCTTC.

The chain couples TRBV28 to TRBJ2-2, with a tentative D call TRBD1 (5 bases). Germline loops: CDR1 MDHEN, CDR2 SYDVKM. The CDR3 runs 13 residues. V dropped 10 bases and J dropped 1 base, with 10 bases sitting between them. CDR3 in amino acids: CATLGQNTGELFF. CDR3 DNA: TGTGCCACACTGGGGCAGAACACCGGGGAGCTGTTTTTT.